This T cell receptor beta chain was recovered during a study of blood T cell repertoires in COVID-19. Each recovered donor of Cohort 3 presented with two negative PCRs, clearance, or symptom resolution. Some clones are missing from TCRdb's copy, which holds only in-frame ones; the method was immunoSEQ multiplex PCR. The sample lists about 300,000 clones, roughly nine tenths seen once, with approximately 5.2% in the top ten. J lost 4 bases, V lost 5 bases, and 12 bases had no gene match. The CDR3 is 16 residues long. In germline, CDR1 is ENHRY, CDR2 SYGVKD. The gene calls are TRBV10-3 and TRBJ1-1, with TRBD1 matching 8 bases. The receptor's source is a man in his sixties who had recovered from COVID-19. Sample: PBMCs or T cells enriched from blood (not recorded which). The CDR3 DNA is TGTGCCATCAGTCACAGGGGGAGAGAGGGGGGCACTGAAGCTTTCTTT. It is translated as CAISHRGREGGTEAFF.